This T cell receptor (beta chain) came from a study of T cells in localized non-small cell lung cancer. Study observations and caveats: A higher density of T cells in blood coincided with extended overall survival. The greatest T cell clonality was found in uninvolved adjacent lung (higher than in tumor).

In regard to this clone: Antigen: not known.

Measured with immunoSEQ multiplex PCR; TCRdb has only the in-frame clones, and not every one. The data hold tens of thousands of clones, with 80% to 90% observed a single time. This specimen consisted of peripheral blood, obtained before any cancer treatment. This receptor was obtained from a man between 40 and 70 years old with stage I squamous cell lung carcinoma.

The CDR3 DNA reads TGTGCCACGGAAGGTAGTGGCGCAGATACGCAGTATTTT. The encoded protein is CATEGSGADTQYF. The J gene is TRBJ2-3, the V gene TRBV15, with D uncertain. V shed 9 bases and J shed 4 bases, with 14 bases lying between them. Germline loops: CDR1 LNHNV, CDR2 YYDKDF (reference sequence). CDR3 length: 13 residues. Combining the CDR3 with reference TRBV15 and TRBJ2-3 gives the whole variable domain DAMVIQNPRYQVTQFGKPVTLSCSQTLNHNVMYWYQQKSSQAPKLLFHYYDKDFNNEADTPDNFQSRRPNTSFCFLDIRSPGLGDTAMYLCATEGSGADTQYFGPGTRLTVL.